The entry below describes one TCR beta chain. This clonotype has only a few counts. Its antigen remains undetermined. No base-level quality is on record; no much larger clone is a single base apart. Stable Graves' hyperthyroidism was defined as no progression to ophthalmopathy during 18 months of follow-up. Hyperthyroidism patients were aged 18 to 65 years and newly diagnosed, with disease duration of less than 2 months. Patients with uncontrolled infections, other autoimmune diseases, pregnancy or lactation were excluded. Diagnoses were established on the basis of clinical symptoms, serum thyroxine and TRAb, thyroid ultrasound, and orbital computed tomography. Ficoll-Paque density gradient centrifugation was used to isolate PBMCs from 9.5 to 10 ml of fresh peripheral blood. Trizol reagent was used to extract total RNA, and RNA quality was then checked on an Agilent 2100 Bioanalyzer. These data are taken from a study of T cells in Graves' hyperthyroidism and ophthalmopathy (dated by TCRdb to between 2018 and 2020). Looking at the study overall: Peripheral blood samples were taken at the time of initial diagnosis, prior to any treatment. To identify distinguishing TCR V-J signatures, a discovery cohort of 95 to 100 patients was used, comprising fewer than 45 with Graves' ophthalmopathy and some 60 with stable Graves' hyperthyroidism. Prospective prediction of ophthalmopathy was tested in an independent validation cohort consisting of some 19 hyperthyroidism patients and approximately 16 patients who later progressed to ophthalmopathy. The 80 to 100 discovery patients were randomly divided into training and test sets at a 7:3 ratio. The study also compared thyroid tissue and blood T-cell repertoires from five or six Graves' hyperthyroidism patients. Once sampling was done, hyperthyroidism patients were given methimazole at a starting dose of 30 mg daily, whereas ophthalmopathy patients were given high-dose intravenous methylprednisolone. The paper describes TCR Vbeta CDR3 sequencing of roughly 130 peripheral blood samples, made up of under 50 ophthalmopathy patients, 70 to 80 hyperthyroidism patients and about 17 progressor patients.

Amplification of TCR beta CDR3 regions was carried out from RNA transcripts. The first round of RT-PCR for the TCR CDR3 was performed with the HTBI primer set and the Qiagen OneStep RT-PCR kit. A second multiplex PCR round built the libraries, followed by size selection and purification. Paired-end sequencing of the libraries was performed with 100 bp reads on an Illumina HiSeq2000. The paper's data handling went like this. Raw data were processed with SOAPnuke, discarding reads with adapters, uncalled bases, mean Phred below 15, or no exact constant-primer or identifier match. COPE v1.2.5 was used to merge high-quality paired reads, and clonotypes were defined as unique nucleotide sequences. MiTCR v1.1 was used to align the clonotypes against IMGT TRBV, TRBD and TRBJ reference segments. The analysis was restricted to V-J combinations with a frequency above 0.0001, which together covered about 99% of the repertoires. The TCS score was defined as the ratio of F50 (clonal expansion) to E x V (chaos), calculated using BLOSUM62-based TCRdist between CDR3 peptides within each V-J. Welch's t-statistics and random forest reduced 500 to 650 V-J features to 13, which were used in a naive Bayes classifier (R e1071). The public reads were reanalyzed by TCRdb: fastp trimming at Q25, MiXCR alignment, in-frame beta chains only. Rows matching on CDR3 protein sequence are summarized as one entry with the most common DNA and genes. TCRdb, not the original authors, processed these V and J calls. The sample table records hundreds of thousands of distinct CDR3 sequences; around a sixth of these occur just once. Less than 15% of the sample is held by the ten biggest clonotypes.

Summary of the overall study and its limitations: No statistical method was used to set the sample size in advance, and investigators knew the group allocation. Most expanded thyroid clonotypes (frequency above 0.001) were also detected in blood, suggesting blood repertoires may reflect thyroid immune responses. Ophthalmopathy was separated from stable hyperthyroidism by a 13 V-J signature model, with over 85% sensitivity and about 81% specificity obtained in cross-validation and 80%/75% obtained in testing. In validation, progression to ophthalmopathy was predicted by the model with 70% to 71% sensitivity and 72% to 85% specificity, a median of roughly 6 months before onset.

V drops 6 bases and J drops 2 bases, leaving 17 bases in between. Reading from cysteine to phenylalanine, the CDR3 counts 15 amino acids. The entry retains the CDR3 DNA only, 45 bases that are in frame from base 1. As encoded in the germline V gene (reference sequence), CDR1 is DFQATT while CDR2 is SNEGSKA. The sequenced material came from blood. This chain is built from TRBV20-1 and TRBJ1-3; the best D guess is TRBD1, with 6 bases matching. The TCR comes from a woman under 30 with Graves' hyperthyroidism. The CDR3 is CSANNRDQPGNTIYF. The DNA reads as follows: TGCAGTGCCAACAACAGGGACCAACCTGGAAACACCATATATTTT.